These 9 T cell receptor beta chains were all obtained from the same sample, sequenced in a study of control samples from healthy donors and cancer patients. Profiling relied on immunoSEQ multiplex PCR, and the TCRdb table lists in-frame clones only, not all of them. Of about 160,000 clones listed, 80% to 95% are singletons. Sequenced: blood. Receptors originate from a man younger than 35 in good health.

The DNA of the CDR3 is TGCAGCGTTGAAAGGGGCTCAGGGGCTGGAGCTTTCTTT. Encoded protein: CSVERGSGAGAFF. The V gene is TRBV29-1, the J gene TRBJ1-1, with D possibly being TRBD1 (6 bases). The V gene lost 2 bases and the J gene lost 10 bases, with 17 bases spanning the gap. CDR3 size: 13 residues. CDR1 SQVTM and CDR2 ANQGSEA come from the germline V gene.

The rearrangement joins TRBV29-1 to TRBJ1-2; TRBD1 is a possible D gene (6 bases). Germline V lookup: CDR1 SQVTM, CDR2 ANQGSEA. V lost 2 bases and J 4 bases, leaving 20 bases between the germline ends. This CDR3 is built from 16 residues. The CDR3 bases are TGCAGCGTTGAAACGGGGGGCGCTTGGTTTGGCTATGGCTACACCTTC. Amino acid sequence: CSVETGGAWFGYGYTF.

The rearrangement joins TRBV19 to TRBJ1-2, with TRBD1 matching 10 bases. This CDR3 is built from 16 residues. Germline CDR1 is LNHDA and CDR2 is SQIVND (reference sequence). Trimming took 5 bases from V and 5 from J; bases not matched to a gene: 11. Here the CDR3 DNA reads TGTGCCAGTAGTCCGACGGGACAGGGGTTCGGATATGGCTACACCTTC. This gives the protein CASSPTGQGFGYGYTF.

This clone came up once. The chain carries TRBV29-1 and TRBJ2-7, with a tentative D call TRBD1 (5 bases). Trimming left V 2 bases short and J 5 bases short, with 10 bases between. Germline values: CDR1 SQVTM, CDR2 ANQGSEA. This CDR3 is built from 12 residues. Written as DNA, the CDR3 is TGCAGCGTTGAACGGCAGGGTAACGAGCAGTACTTC. Its translation: CSVERQGNEQYF.

V gene TRBV4-3 combines with J gene TRBJ1-4; 8 bases agree with TRBD1. CDR3 length equals 17 residues. With V trimmed by 3 bases and J by 8 bases, 14 bases remained unmatched. Germline-derived CDR1 and CDR2 are LGHNA and YSLEER. The chain's CDR3 is CASSQRQGLAPREKLFF. The CDR3 DNA reads as TGCGCCAGCAGCCAGAGACAGGGGCTCGCGCCGAGAGAAAAACTGTTTTTT.

This clone was detected only once. V usage is TRBV6-2 or TRBV6-3 and J usage is TRBJ2-7; the match to TRBD1 covers 11 bases. V shed 5 bases and J 4 bases; nucleotides not matched to a gene: 7. Germline CDR1 reads MNHEY; CDR2 reads SVGEGT. The CDR3 runs 15 residues. The CDR3 DNA sequence: TGTGCCAGCAGTACTGACCGGGACAGGGGGTACGAGCAGTACTTC. This gives the protein CASSTDRDRGYEQYF.

CDR3 sequence reads: CASSLVETQYF. The CDR3 bases are TGTGCCAGCAGCTTAGTCGAGACCCAGTACTTC. The chain carries TRBV7-9 and TRBJ2-5; D is ambiguous. The CDR3 has 11 residues. CDR1 is SEHNR and CDR2 is FQNEAQ in the germline V gene (reference sequence). V lost 1 base and J lost 5, with 2 bases in between.

The CDR3 DNA follows: TGTGCCAGCAGTTTAACGATGACCCTTGAAGCTTTCTTT. This gives the protein CASSLTMTLEAFF. The chain carries TRBV6-5 and TRBJ1-1, with D uncertain. Germline values: CDR1 MNHEY, CDR2 SVGAGI. The CDR3 extends over 13 amino acids. Between the trimmed V and J ends, which lost 4 bases and 7 bases, there was a span of 13 bases.

The V and J genes are TRBV27 and TRBJ1-5; 8 nucleotides align to TRBD1. Germline V lookup: CDR1 MNHEY, CDR2 SMNVEV (reference sequence). This CDR3 is 15 amino acids long. V lost 5 bases to trimming and J lost 4 bases; unmatched junction nucleotides: 7. CDR3 DNA sequence: TGTGCCAGCAGTCGGACAGGGAGGGGGAATCAGCCCCAGCATTTT. It is translated as CASSRTGRGNQPQHF.